This note documents a single T cell receptor beta chain sequence. Its antigen remains unidentified. This sample includes further DNA sequences coding for the same CDR3. Germline lookup yields CDR1 SGHRS and CDR2 YFSETQ. The V gene lost 0 bases and the J gene lost 1 base, with 8 bases spanning the gap. The CDR3 spans 16 residues. The data stem from a study of Ad26.COV2.S vaccination and SARS-CoV-2 variants. Regarding treatment: around 19 received Ad26.COV2.S at low or high dose, single or two shots; 5 received placebo; per-sample allocation not given. Following the first vaccine or placebo injection, samples were taken on day 63. Study-wide results and caveats: Placebo recipients trailed vaccine recipients in spike-specific TCR breadth.

Repertoires were generated with immunoSEQ multiplex PCR, while TCRdb's copy carries only in-frame clones and drops some. Among some 480,000 clones, 87% were seen once, and the ten largest hold more than 10%. The chain links TRBV5-1 to TRBJ2-6, with unresolved D. This sample comprised peripheral blood, obtained in a trial of Ad26.COV2.S vaccine versus placebo. The clonotype was recovered from a person aged 18-60 years who received the Ad26.COV2.S COVID-19 vaccine or a placebo. In DNA form, the CDR3 reads TGCGCCAGCAGCTTGGCCGTCGGTTCTGGGGCCAACGTCCTGACTTTC. This gives the protein CASSLAVGSGANVLTF.